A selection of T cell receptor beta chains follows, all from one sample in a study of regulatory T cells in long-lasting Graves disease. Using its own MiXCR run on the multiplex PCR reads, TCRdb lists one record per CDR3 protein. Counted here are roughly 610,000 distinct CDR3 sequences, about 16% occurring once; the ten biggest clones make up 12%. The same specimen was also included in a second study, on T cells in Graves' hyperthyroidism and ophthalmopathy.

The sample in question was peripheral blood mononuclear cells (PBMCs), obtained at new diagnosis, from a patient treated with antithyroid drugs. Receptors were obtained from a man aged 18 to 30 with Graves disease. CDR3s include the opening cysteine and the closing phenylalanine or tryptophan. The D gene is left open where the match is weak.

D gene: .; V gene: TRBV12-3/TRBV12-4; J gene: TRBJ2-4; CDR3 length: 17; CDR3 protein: CASSLGGGVSLGNIQYF
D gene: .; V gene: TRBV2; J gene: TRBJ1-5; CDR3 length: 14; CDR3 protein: CASSGGGVGQPQHF
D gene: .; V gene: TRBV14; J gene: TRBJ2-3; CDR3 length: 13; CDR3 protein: CASSQEFTDTQYF
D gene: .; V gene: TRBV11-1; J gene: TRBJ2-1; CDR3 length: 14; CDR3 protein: CASSFSRPGNEQFF
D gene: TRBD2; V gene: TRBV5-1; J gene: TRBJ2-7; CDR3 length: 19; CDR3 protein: CASSLFGGTSGRSAGEQYF
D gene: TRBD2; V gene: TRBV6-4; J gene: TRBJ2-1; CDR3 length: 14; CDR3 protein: CASSDGTSGSEQFF
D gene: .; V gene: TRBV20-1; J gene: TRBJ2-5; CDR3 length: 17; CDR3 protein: CSARDLFLEGPQETQYF
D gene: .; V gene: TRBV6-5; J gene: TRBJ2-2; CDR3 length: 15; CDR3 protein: CASSYSGEAPGELFF
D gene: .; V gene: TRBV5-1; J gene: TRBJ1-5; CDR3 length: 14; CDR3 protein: CASSLGDGNQPQHF
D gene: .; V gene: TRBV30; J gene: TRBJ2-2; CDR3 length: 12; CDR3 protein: CAWTLNTGELFF
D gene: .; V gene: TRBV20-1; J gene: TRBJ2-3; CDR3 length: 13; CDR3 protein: CSAGTSGKDTQYF
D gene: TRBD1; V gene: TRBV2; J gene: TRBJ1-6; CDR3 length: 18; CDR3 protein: CASSEAQPQGVYNSPLHF
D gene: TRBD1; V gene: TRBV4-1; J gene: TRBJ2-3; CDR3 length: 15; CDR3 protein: CASSPGQGARDTQYF
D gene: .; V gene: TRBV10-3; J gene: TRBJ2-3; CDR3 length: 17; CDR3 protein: CAISESRGLGPADTQYF
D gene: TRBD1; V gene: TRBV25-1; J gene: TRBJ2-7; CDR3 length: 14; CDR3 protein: CASREQGALYEQYF
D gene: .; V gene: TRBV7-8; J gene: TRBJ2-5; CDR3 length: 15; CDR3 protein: CASSLGGGGGETQYF
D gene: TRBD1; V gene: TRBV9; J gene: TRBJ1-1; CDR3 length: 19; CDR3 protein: CASSAPEGGGIRMNTEAFF
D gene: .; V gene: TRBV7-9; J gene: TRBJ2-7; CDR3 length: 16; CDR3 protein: CASSLLPSRERHEQYF
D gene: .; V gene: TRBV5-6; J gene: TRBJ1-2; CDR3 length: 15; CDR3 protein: CASSLERRDNYGYTF
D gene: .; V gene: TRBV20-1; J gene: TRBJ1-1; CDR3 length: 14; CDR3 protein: CSAPDRRGETEAFF
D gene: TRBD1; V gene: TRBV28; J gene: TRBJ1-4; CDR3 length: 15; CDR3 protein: CASRNRQGANEKLFF
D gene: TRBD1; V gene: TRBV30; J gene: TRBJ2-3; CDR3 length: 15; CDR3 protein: CAWSVNTGVTDTQYF
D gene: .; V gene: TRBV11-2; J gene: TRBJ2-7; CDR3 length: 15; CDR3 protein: CASSSPSGTPYEQYF
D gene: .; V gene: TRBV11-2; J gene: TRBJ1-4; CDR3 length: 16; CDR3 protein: CASSLGSALPNEKLFF
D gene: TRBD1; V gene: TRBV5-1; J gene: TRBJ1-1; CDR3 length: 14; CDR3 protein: CASRPDRGEPEAFF
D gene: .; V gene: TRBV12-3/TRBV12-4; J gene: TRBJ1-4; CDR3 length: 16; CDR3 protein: CASSSLDRDPYEKLFF
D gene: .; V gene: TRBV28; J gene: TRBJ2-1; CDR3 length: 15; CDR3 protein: CASRSDTGIYNEQFF
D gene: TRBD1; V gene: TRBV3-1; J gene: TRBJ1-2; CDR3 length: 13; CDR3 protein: CASTLKGAGGYTF
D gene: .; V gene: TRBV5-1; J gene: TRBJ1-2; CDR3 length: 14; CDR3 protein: CASSLEGSPYGYTF